These T cell receptor beta chains were read from a single sample in a study of T cells in localized non-small cell lung cancer. Assay: immunoSEQ multiplex PCR; the TCRdb copy retains only in-frame clones and omits some. The sample includes over 30,000 clones, 80% to 90% of them seen just once. The sequencing here drew on peripheral blood, taken before any cancer treatment. The source is a woman aged 40 to 75 with stage I lung adenocarcinoma. Each CDR3 is given with its conserved first and last residue. A D gene is named only where the DNA matches it firmly. For some rows the clone size is stated as once, few or many, or as a class when expanded; others skip it.

.	TRBV6-1	.	TRBJ2-7	CASSSGWTPYEQYF	TGTGCCAGCAGTTCAGGGTGGACCCCCTACGAGCAGTACTTC
.	TRBV7-9	.	TRBJ2-1	CASSLERQGGAEQFF	TGTGCCAGCAGCTTAGAGCGGCAGGGTGGTGCTGAGCAGTTCTTC
.	TRBV5-1	.	TRBJ2-5	CASSLEGAQYF	TGCGCCAGCAGCTTGGAAGGGGCCCAGTACTTC
.	TRBV5-5	TRBD1	TRBJ1-4	CASSTSTGGGGHEKLFF	TGTGCCAGCAGCACCTCGACAGGGGGCGGGGGACATGAAAAACTGTTTTTT
.	TRBV5-4	.	TRBJ2-5	CASSPQQGSGSQETQYF	TGTGCCAGCAGCCCGCAACAGGGGAGCGGGAGCCAAGAGACCCAGTACTTC
few	TRBV5-1	TRBD1	TRBJ2-1	CASSPGQGRGNEQFF	TGCGCCAGCAGCCCCGGACAGGGTCGGGGGAATGAGCAGTTCTTC
.	TRBV29-1	.	TRBJ1-4	CSVGQYEEKLFF	TGCAGCGTTGGGCAGTATGAGGAAAAACTGTTTTTT
.	TRBV5-4	.	TRBJ1-2	CASRSLGGGRWDYGYTF	TGTGCCAGCAGATCCCTTGGAGGAGGGAGATGGGACTATGGCTACACCTTC
.	TRBV11-2	TRBD2	TRBJ2-6	CASSLGASGTGANVLTF	TGTGCCAGCAGCTTAGGGGCTAGCGGGACTGGGGCCAACGTCCTGACTTTC
.	TRBV4-2	TRBD1	TRBJ1-1	CASSQAGTGATEAFF	TGTGCCAGCAGCCAAGCAGGGACAGGGGCTACTGAAGCTTTCTTT
.	TRBV5-5	TRBD1	TRBJ2-7	CASSLGTGAYEQYF	TGTGCCAGCAGCTTGGGGACAGGGGCGTACGAGCAGTACTTC
.	TRBV21-1	.	TRBJ2-7	CASIPPPASPTGGSYEQYF	TGTGCCAGCATTCCTCCCCCCGCATCCCCGACAGGCGGATCCTACGAGCAGTACTTC
.	TRBV5-1	TRBD2	TRBJ2-2	CASSSLVGTSGTGELFF	TGCGCCAGCAGCTCCCTGGTCGGGACTAGCGGCACCGGGGAGCTGTTTTTT
.	TRBV29-1	TRBD1	TRBJ1-4	CSVGDRGYEKLFF	TGCAGCGTTGGGGACAGGGGATATGAAAAACTGTTTTTT
once	TRBV6-6	.	TRBJ2-7	CASSKLGYEQYF	TGTGCCAGCAGTAAACTGGGTTACGAGCAGTACTTC
.	TRBV10-3	.	TRBJ2-1	CAISKLGTSDEQFF	TGTGCCATCAGTAAACTAGGGACGTCGGACGAGCAGTTCTTC
.	TRBV7-9	.	TRBJ1-2	CASSPAGEGRNYGYTF	TGTGCCAGCAGCCCGGCGGGGGAGGGTAGGAACTATGGCTACACCTTC
.	TRBV6-1	.	TRBJ1-2	CASSDLWGTNYGYTF	TGTGCCAGCAGTGATTTGTGGGGAACTAACTATGGCTACACCTTC
.	TRBV6-1	.	TRBJ1-2	CASRTPVGAGYTF	TGTGCCAGCAGAACCCCGGTAGGGGCTGGCTACACCTTC
.	TRBV28	TRBD2	TRBJ2-7	CASSTPGTNDLVQYF	TGTGCCAGCAGCACCCCCGGGACTAATGATCTAGTGCAGTACTTC
.	TRBV28	.	TRBJ1-2	CASSLCRAQPPYGYTF	TGTGCCAGCAGTTTATGCAGGGCTCAGCCCCCCTATGGCTACACCTTC
.	TRBV5-1	.	TRBJ1-4	CASSTGHTNEKLFF	TGCGCCAGCAGCACGGGACACACTAATGAAAAACTGTTTTTT
.	TRBV7-9	TRBD1	TRBJ1-5	CASGTGARQPQHF	TGTGCCAGCGGGACAGGGGCAAGGCAGCCCCAGCATTTT
.	TRBV5-4	.	TRBJ1-2	CASSFFTSNYGYTF	TGTGCCAGCAGCTTCTTCACCTCTAACTATGGCTACACCTTC
.	TRBV28	.	TRBJ1-2	CASSLSVGQRYGYTF	TGTGCCAGCAGTTTGTCGGTTGGACAGCGCTATGGCTACACCTTC